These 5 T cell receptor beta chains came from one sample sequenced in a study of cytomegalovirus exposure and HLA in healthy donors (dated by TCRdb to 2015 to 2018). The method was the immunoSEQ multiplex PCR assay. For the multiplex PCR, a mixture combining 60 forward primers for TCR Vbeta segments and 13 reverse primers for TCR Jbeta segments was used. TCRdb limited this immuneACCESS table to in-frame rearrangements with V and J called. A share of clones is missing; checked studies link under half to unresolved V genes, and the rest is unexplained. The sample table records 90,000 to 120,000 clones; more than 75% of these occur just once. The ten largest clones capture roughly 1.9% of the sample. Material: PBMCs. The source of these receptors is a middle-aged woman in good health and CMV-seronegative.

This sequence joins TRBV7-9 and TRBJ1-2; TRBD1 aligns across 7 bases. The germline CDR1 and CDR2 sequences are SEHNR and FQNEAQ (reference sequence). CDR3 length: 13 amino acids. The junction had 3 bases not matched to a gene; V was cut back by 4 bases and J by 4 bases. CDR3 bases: TGTGCCAGCAGCTCGGACAGGTCCTATGGCTACACCTTC. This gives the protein CASSSDRSYGYTF. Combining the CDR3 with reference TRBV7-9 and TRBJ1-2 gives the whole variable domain DTGVSQNPRHKITKRGQNVTFRCDPISEHNRLYWYRQTLGQGPEFLTYFQNEAQLEKSRLLSDRFSAERPKGSFSTLEIQRTEQGDSAMYLCASSSDRSYGYTFGSGTRLTVV.

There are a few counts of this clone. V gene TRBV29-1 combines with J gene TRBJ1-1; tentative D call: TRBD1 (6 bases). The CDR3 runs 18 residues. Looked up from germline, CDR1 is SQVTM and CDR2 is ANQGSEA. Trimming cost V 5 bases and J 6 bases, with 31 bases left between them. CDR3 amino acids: CSVFDLLTRDGGHAEAFF. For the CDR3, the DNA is TGCAGCGTTTTTGACCTCTTGACCCGTGACGGGGGGCACGCTGAAGCTTTCTTT.

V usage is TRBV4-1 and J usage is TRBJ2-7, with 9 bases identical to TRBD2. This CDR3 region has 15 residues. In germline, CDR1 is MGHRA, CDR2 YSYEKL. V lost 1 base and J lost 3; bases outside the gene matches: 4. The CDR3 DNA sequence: TGCGCCAGCAGCCAAGGGTCTAGCGGGATCTACGAGCAGTACTTC. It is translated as CASSQGSSGIYEQYF.

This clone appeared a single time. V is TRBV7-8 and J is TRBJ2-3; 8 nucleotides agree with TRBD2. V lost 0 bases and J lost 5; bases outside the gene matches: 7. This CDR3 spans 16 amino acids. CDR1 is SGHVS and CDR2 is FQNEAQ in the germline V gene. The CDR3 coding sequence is TGTGCCAGCAGCTTAGCGGTGACCCTAGCGGGAGATACGCAGTATTTT. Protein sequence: CASSLAVTLAGDTQYF. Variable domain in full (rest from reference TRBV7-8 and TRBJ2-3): GAGVSQSPRYKVAKRGQDVALRCDPISGHVSLFWYQQALGQGPEFLTYFQNEAQLDKSGLPSDRFFAERPEGSVSTLKIQRTQQEDSAVYLCASSLAVTLAGDTQYFGPGTRLTVL.

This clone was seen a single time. CDR3 sequence reads: CAISGGNQETQYF. The CDR3 bases are TGTGCCATCAGCGGGGGGAACCAAGAGACCCAGTACTTC. The chain is built from TRBV10-3 and TRBJ2-5, with 7 bases matching TRBD2. The germline CDR1 and CDR2 sequences are ENHRY and SYGVKD. V was clipped by 6 bases and J by 0 bases; unmatched bases: 1. The CDR3 extends over 13 amino acids.